This is a list of T cell receptor beta chains from one sample in a study of graft-versus-host responses after intestinal transplantation. Clones were sequenced by immunoSEQ multiplex PCR, and TCRdb holds only the in-frame ones, with some missing. The sample lists some 110,000 clones, roughly nine tenths occurring once. No antigen has been identified for these receptors. The material was unstimulated CD4+ T cells sorted from spleen or lymph node cells, obtained before transplant. These receptors were obtained from a human donor who was the organ donor for an intestinal transplant. The CDR3 runs from the conserved cysteine through the conserved F or W. A D gene is named only where the DNA matches it firmly. The size of a clone is reported for some rows only, either as once, few or many, or as a class for expanded clones.

clone size,V gene,J gene,D gene,CDR3 protein,CDR3 DNA
NA,TRBV27,TRBJ1-1,NA,CASSFGEGKAFF,NA
NA,TRBV27,TRBJ2-1,NA,CASSLGTSSYNEQFF,TGTGCCAGCAGTTTGGGGACGAGCTCCTACAATGAGCAGTTCTTC
NA,TRBV7-9,TRBJ1-2,TRBD1,CASSLQGQGASYTF,TGTGCCAGCAGCCTGCAGGGACAGGGGGCGAGCTACACCTTC
NA,TRBV6-5,TRBJ2-3,TRBD2,CASSRGTSAADTQYF,TGTGCCAGCAGTCGTGGGACTAGCGCCGCAGATACGCAGTATTTT
NA,TRBV5-1,TRBJ2-1,TRBD1,CASSLGQGADEQFF,TGCGCCAGCAGCTTGGGACAGGGGGCCGATGAGCAGTTCTTC
NA,TRBV19,TRBJ2-6,NA,CASSMANVLTF,TGTGCCAGTAGTATGGCCAACGTCCTGACTTTC
NA,TRBV7-2,TRBJ2-1,NA,CASSLSPTAYNEQFF,TGTGCCAGCAGCTTAAGCCCGACCGCCTACAATGAGCAGTTCTTC
NA,TRBV6-5,TRBJ1-2,NA,CASSRDGRVGGYTF,TGTGCCAGCAGCAGGGACGGGCGCGTGGGGGGCTACACCTTC
NA,TRBV6-5,TRBJ2-5,NA,CASMEQETQYF,TGTGCCAGCATGGAGCAAGAGACCCAGTACTTC
once,TRBV5-1,TRBJ1-2,TRBD1,CASSGNSDRVRNYGYTF,TGCGCCAGCAGCGGAAACTCGGACAGGGTGCGTAACTATGGCTACACCTTC
NA,TRBV9,TRBJ1-3,NA,CASSANGNTIYF,TGTGCCAGCAGCGCCAATGGGAACACCATATATTTT
NA,TRBV6-1,TRBJ1-5,NA,CASKQGHQPQHF,TGTGCCAGCAAACAGGGCCATCAGCCCCAGCATTTT
NA,TRBV2,TRBJ2-5,NA,CASSERGQGGQETQYF,TGTGCCAGCAGTGAACGGGGGCAGGGGGGACAAGAGACCCAGTACTTC
NA,TRBV5-1,TRBJ2-7,TRBD1,CASSLEQGGYYEQYF,TGCGCCAGCAGCTTGGAACAGGGGGGCTACTACGAGCAGTACTTC
NA,TRBV27,TRBJ2-3,NA,CASSRGRGRADTQYF,TGTGCCAGCAGCAGGGGGCGCGGGAGGGCCGATACGCAGTATTTT
few,TRBV5-5,TRBJ2-7,NA,CASSLDKAFDEQYF,TGTGCCAGCAGCTTGGACAAGGCCTTCGACGAGCAGTACTTC
NA,TRBV6-5,TRBJ2-4,NA,CASSSVQTVAKNIQYF,TGTGCCAGCAGTTCAGTCCAGACGGTAGCCAAAAACATTCAGTACTTC
NA,TRBV15,TRBJ2-3,NA,CATSRLPDSPYTQYF,TGTGCCACCAGCAGACTACCGGACAGTCCTTATACGCAGTATTTT
few,TRBV10-3,TRBJ1-4,NA,CAISVNPRHSTNEKLFF,TGTGCCATCAGTGTCAACCCCCGACACTCAACTAATGAAAAACTGTTTTTT
NA,TRBV6-5,TRBJ2-5,NA,CASSPNGETQYF,TGTGCCAGCAGCCCAAACGGGGAGACCCAGTACTTC
NA,TRBV18,TRBJ1-6,NA,CASTRDTDSPLHF,TGTGCCAGCACCCGGGACACCGATTCACCCCTCCACTTT
NA,TRBV5-1,TRBJ1-3,NA,CASSLVGDSGNTIYF,TGCGCCAGCAGCTTGGTCGGAGACTCTGGAAACACCATATATTTT
few,TRBV6-6,TRBJ2-4,TRBD2,CASSYSERETKNIQYF,TGTGCCAGCAGTTACAGTGAGCGGGAGACCAAAAACATTCAGTACTTC
NA,TRBV5-1,TRBJ1-2,NA,CASSTSNYGYTF,TGCGCCAGCAGTACCTCTAACTATGGCTACACCTTC
NA,TRBV5-6,TRBJ2-3,NA,CASSSRGADTQYF,TGTGCCAGCAGTTCCCGCGGGGCAGATACGCAGTATTTT
NA,TRBV6-5,TRBJ2-1,NA,CASSRGSYNEQFF,TGTGCCAGCAGTCGGGGCTCCTACAATGAGCAGTTCTTC
NA,TRBV19,TRBJ2-7,NA,CASSTYSSSYEQYF,TGTGCCAGTAGTACCTACTCCAGCTCCTACGAGCAGTACTTC
NA,TRBV10-1,TRBJ2-1,TRBD1,CASSPDRGTGNEQFF,TGCGCCAGCAGCCCCGACAGGGGCACGGGCAATGAGCAGTTCTTC
NA,TRBV27,TRBJ2-7,TRBD2,CASRRGGSYEQYF,TGTGCCAGCAGAAGGGGCGGGAGCTACGAGCAGTACTTC
NA,TRBV6-1,TRBJ2-1,NA,CASHRDLSYNEQFF,TGTGCCAGCCACCGGGACTTGTCCTACAATGAGCAGTTCTTC
NA,TRBV19,TRBJ2-1,TRBD2,CASSTIPGLGSEQFF,TGTGCCAGTAGCACGATACCGGGACTAGGGAGTGAGCAGTTCTTC
once,TRBV5-5,TRBJ2-5,TRBD2,CASSARPGLAEQETQYF,TGTGCCAGCAGCGCGAGACCGGGACTAGCTGAACAAGAGACCCAGTACTTC